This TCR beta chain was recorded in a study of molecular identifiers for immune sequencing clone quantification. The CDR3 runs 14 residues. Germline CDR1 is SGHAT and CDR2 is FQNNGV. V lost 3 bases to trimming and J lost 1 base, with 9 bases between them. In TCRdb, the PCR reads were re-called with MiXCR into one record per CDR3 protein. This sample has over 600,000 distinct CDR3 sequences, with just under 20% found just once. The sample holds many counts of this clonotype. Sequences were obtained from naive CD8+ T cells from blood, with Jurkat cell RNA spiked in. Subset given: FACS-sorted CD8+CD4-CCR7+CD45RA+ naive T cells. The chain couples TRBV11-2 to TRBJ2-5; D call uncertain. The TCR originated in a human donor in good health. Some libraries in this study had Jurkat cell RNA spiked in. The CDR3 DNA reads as TGTGCCAGCAGCTTCGGTGCTGCCCAAGAGACCCAGTACTTC. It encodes CASSFGAAQETQYF.